The next 9 T cell receptor beta chains were all read from a single sample in a study of cytotoxic CD8 clonotypes in ibrutinib-treated CLL. The table came from immunoSEQ multiplex PCR; TCRdb's copy has only in-frame clones and leaves some out. The sample includes around 300,000 clones, about 80% of them seen just once. The material sequenced was PBMCs, taken before ibrutinib treatment. These receptors were taken from a human donor with chronic lymphocytic leukemia.

The chain recombines TRBV9 with TRBJ2-1; TRBD2 is a possible D gene (6 bases). The CDR3 spans 16 residues. Per the germline V gene, CDR1 is SGDLS and CDR2 is YYNGEE. With 3 bases removed from V and 2 bases from J, the gap between germline ends came to 15 bases. The CDR3 region is CASSGRSGSPYNEQFF. The CDR3 DNA reads TGTGCCAGCAGCGGACGAAGCGGGTCCCCCTACAATGAGCAGTTCTTC.

This clone has more than one count but fewer than ten. The chain carries TRBV9 and TRBJ2-5; no reliable D call. From germline, CDR1 is SGDLS and CDR2 YYNGEE. The V end was cut by 3 bases, the J end by 5 bases, with 11 bases between. This CDR3 spans 13 amino acids. The CDR3 nucleotides are TGTGCCAGCAGCGGAACCTCGGGCGAGACCCAGTACTTC. Translation gives CASSGTSGETQYF. The whole variable domain, filled in from reference TRBV9 and TRBJ2-5, reads DSGVTQTPKHLITATGQRVTLRCSPRSGDLSVYWYQQSLDQGLQFLIQYYNGEERAKGNILERFSAQQFPDLHSELNLSSLELGDSALYFCASSGTSGETQYFGPGTRLLVL.

This chain uses TRBV6-6 with TRBJ1-2, with 8 nucleotides matching TRBD1. The CDR3 is made up of 15 amino acids. The germline V gene encodes CDR1 MNHNY and CDR2 SVGAGI (reference sequence). V lost 2 bases and J lost 6; bases outside the gene matches: 8. CDR3 nucleotides: TGTGCCAGCAGTTACGCGGGCAGGGGGCGGGATGGCTACACCTTC. It yields the protein CASSYAGRGRDGYTF.

J is TRBJ2-1 and V is TRBV19; 9 bases line up with TRBD2. Germline CDR1 reads LNHDA; CDR2 reads SQIVND (reference sequence). This CDR3 region has 16 residues. J gave up 3 bases and V 3 bases, and 6 bases lay outside the gene matches. CDR3 sequence: CASSMESGRIYNEQFF. The CDR3 coding sequence is TGTGCCAGTAGTATGGAGAGCGGGAGGATCTACAATGAGCAGTTCTTC.

The chain links TRBV20-1 to TRBJ2-5; D remains ambiguous. Germline loops: CDR1 DFQATT, CDR2 SNEGSKA (reference sequence). CDR3 length: 11 residues. Deletions cut 3 bases from V and 1 base from J, with 3 bases between. The chain's CDR3 is CSARGQETQYF. Written as DNA, the CDR3 is TGCAGTGCTAGGGGCCAAGAGACCCAGTACTTC.

This chain joins TRBV7-9 and TRBJ2-7; 9 bases are a match to TRBD1. V was clipped by 5 bases and J by 5 bases; unmatched bases: 7. This CDR3 spans 14 amino acids. Germline loops: CDR1 SEHNR, CDR2 FQNEAQ (reference sequence). The CDR3 nucleotides read TGTGCCAGCAGCATGCCGGGACAGGGCCACGAGCAGTACTTC. The encoded protein is CASSMPGQGHEQYF.

CDR3 nucleotides: TGTGCCAGCAGCTCGATATCCGACTGGCCGGACCAAGAGACCCAGTACTTC. Translation: CASSSISDWPDQETQYF. This chain connects TRBV7-2 to TRBJ2-5, with no clear D. In germline, CDR1 is SGHTA, CDR2 FQGNSA. CDR3 length: 17 amino acids. V lost 4 bases and J 0 bases, leaving 18 bases between the germline ends.

As concerns this clone: The junction departs from the called germline gene at one end, perhaps through a read error. V and J are TRBV6-1 and TRBJ2-5; 7 bases fit TRBD2. The CDR3 sequence is 13 residues long. Germline CDR1 is MNHNS and CDR2 is SASEGT. Here the CDR3 DNA reads TGTGCCAGCAGGGAAGCGGGAACAGAGACCCAGTACTTC. It codes for CASREAGTETQYF.

This clone was picked up one time. The chain combines TRBV6-5 with TRBJ2-3; D gene ambiguous. Germline V gene data show CDR1 as MNHEY and CDR2 as SVGAGI. V was trimmed by 1 base and J by 6 bases, leaving 8 bases between them. The CDR3 runs 13 residues. This chain's CDR3 is CASSYYLQDTQYF. CDR3 coding DNA: TGTGCCAGCAGTTACTACCTTCAGGATACGCAGTATTTT.